The sequence of this TCR beta chain was determined in a study of regulatory T cells in long-lasting Graves disease. Time point meaning: newly diagnosed GD, antithyroid drugs for less than 3 months. RNA extracted from PBMCs served as the sequencing template. Arm-PCR with iRepertoire HTBI primers amplified the CDR3 regions for these TCR beta libraries. Via MiXCR, TCRdb re-called the multiplex PCR reads, giving one row per CDR3 protein. The sample has 200,000 to 250,000 distinct CDR3 sequences; over 20% are singletons. This clonotype was recorded a few times. The sequence derives from a female donor with Graves disease. The source material was peripheral blood mononuclear cells (PBMCs), sampled at new diagnosis, from a patient treated with antithyroid drugs.

The CDR3: CASSSMGSSRDQPQHF. For the CDR3, the DNA is TGTGCCAGCAGCTCGATGGGTAGTTCTAGAGATCAGCCCCAGCATTTT. The chain is built from TRBV5-6 and TRBJ1-5; no definite D call. The CDR3 is made up of 16 amino acids. Per the germline V gene, CDR1 is SGHDT and CDR2 is YYEEEE. With 3 bases removed from V and 5 bases from J, the gap between germline ends came to 18 bases. Variable domain in full (rest from reference TRBV5-6 and TRBJ1-5): DAGVTQSPTHLIKTRGQQVTLRCSPKSGHDTVSWYQQALGQGPQFIFQYYEEEERQRGNFPDRFSGHQFPNYSSELNVNALLLGDSALYLCASSSMGSSRDQPQHFGDGTRLSIL.